This entry features one T cell receptor beta chain sequence. Only in-frame clones appear in the TCRdb table, and some are missing; sequencing was by immunoSEQ multiplex PCR. The table records some 46,000 clones, around 80% of them present only once. This entry is derived from a study of OX40 agonist ivuxolimab in advanced cancers. Looking at the study overall: At around 83% male, the cohort had a mean age of 60 years, ranging from about 23 to 79.

CDR3 length: 16 amino acids. With 2 bases removed from V and 0 bases from J, the gap between germline ends came to 11 bases. CDR1 is KGHSH and CDR2 is LQKENI in the germline V gene. The chain recombines TRBV18 with TRBJ1-3, with unresolved D. The specimen comprised CD4+ or CD8+ T cells sorted from blood, sampled in a trial of the OX40 agonist ivuxolimab. This TCR was sampled from an adult with an advanced solid tumor such as melanoma, head and neck, liver or kidney cancer. CDR3 sequence reads: CASSPRTADSGNTIYF. Here the CDR3 DNA reads TGTGCCAGCTCACCAAGGACGGCCGACTCTGGAAACACCATATATTTT.